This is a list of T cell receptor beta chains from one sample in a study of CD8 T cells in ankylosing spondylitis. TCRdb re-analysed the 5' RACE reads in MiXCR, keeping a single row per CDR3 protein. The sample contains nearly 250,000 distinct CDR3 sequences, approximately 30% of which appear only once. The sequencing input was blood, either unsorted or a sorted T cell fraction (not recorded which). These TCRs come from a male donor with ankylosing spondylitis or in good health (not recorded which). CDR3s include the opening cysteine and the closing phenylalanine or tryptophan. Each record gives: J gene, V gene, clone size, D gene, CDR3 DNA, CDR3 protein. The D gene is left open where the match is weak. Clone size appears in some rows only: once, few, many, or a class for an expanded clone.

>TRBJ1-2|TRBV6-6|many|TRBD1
TGTGCCAATGACAGGGGCTATGGCTACACCTTC
CANDRGYGYTF
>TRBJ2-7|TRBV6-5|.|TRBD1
TGTGCCAGCAGTTACGGGACAGGGGGAGGGTACGAGCAGTACTTC
CASSYGTGGGYEQYF
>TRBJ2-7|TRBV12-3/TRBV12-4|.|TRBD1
TGTGCCAGCAGTTTAAGACAGGGGGCTTACGAGCAGTACTTC
CASSLRQGAYEQYF
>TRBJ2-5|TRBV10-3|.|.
TGTGCCACGTCACTACAGGGAACTAAGGAGACCCAGTACTTC
CATSLQGTKETQYF
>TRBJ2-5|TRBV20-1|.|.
TGCAGTGCCAAGGCATCCCCGGGGCTTCAAGAGACCCAGTACTTC
CSAKASPGLQETQYF
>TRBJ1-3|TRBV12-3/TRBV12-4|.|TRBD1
TGTGCCAGCAGTACCCGGGACAGGGGTTTTGGGGCCATATATTTT
CASSTRDRGFGAIYF
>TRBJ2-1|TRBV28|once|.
TGTGCCAGCAGTTTAGGGGGAACCCTGAATGAGCAGTTCTTC
CASSLGGTLNEQFF
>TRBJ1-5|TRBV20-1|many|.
TGCAGTGCCTCCGGGGCACCTAATCAGCCCCAGCATTTT
CSASGAPNQPQHF
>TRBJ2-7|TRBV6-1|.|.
TGTGCCAGCGCTCTCCATCGGCAGACCTACGAGCAGTACTTC
CASALHRQTYEQYF
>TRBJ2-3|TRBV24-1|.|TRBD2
TGTGCCACCAGTGACTTGACTAGCGGCGGGCGCACAGATACGCAGTATTTT
CATSDLTSGGRTDTQYF
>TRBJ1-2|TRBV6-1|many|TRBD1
TGTGCCAGCAATAGACCGGGACAGGGACTCTATGGCTACACCTTC
CASNRPGQGLYGYTF
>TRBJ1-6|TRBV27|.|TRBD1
TGTGCCAGCAGCGGGACAGGGACATCACCCCTCCACTTT
CASSGTGTSPLHF
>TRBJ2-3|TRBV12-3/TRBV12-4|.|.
TGTGCCAGCAGCCAGGGTTTGACAGATACGCAGTATTTT
CASSQGLTDTQYF
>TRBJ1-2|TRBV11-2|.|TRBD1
TGTGCCAGCAGCTCCCTACCCACCCCAGGGGGCCACTATGGCTACACCTTC
CASSSLPTPGGHYGYTF
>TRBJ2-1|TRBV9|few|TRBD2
TGTGCCAGCAGCGTAGGCCTAGCGGGGAACTACAATGAGCAGTTCTTC
CASSVGLAGNYNEQFF
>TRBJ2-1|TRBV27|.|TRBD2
TGTGCCAGCAGTCAGGGACTAGATCCCTACAATGAGCAGTTCTTC
CASSQGLDPYNEQFF
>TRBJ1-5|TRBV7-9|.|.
TGTGCCAGCAGCAGCGAGGCGGAACAGCCCCAGCATTTT
CASSSEAEQPQHF
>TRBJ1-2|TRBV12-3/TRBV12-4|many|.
TGTGCCAGCAGTTTAGGAGGGCCTGGCTATGGCTACACCTTC
CASSLGGPGYGYTF
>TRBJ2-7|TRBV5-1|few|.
TGCGCCAGCAGTAAGAGGGAATCCTACGAGCAGTACTTC
CASSKRESYEQYF
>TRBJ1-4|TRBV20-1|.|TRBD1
TGCAGTGCTAGTGAAGGGGGCATTAATGAAAAACTGTTTTTT
CSASEGGINEKLFF
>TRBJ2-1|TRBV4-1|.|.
TGCGCCAGCAGCCAAGATGGGCGCAGGGTGAATGAGCAGTTCTTC
CASSQDGRRVNEQFF
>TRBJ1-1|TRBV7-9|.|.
TGTGCCAGCCGAATAGCTGGTGAAGCTTTCTTT
CASRIAGEAFF
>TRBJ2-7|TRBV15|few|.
TGTGCCACCAGCAGAGATGAGACAGATCGCGTCTCCTACGAGCAGTACTTC
CATSRDETDRVSYEQYF
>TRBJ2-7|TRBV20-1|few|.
TGCAGTGCTAGGAACTACCTCTCCGAGCAGTACTTC
CSARNYLSEQYF
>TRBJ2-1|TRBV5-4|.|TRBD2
TGTGCCAGCAGCTTGGCACTAGCGGGGGGGCTTGGAGAGCAGTTCTTC
CASSLALAGGLGEQFF
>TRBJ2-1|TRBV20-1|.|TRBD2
TGCAGTGCTGACGGGGGGGCTGACCTTTACAATGAGCAGTTCTTC
CSADGGADLYNEQFF
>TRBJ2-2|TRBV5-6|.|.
TGTGCCAGCAGCTTGGTTTCGAACACCGGGGAGCTGTTTTTT
CASSLVSNTGELFF
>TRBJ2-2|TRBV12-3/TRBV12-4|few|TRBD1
TGTGCCACCTCCGTCAGGGGGACGAACACCGGGGAGCTGTTTTTT
CATSVRGTNTGELFF
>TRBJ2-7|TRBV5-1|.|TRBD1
TGCGCCAGCAGCTTGACGACAGGGCGCTCCTACGAGCAGTACTTC
CASSLTTGRSYEQYF
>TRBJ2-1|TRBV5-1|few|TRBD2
TGCGCCAGCAGCGTACTAGCGGGGGGAGATAATGAGCAGTTCTTC
CASSVLAGGDNEQFF
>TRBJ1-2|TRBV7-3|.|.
TGTGCCAGCAGTCTCAACCGGGACACCAATGGCTACACCTTC
CASSLNRDTNGYTF
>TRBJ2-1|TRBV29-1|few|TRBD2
TGCAGCGTTGTCCTAGCGGGGGGCAATGAGCAGTTCTTC
CSVVLAGGNEQFF
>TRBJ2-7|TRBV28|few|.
TGTGCCAGCAGTTTGTACAGCTACAACGAGCAGTACTTC
CASSLYSYNEQYF
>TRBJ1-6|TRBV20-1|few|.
TGCAGTGCTAGAAGCTGGCAGAATTCACCCCTCCACTTT
CSARSWQNSPLHF
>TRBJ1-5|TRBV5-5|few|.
TGTGCCAGCAGCTCGATTATAGGGGGGAGGTTTCAGCCCCAGCATTTT
CASSSIIGGRFQPQHF
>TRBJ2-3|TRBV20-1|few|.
TGCAGTGCAAGCCCAGGGTCCGGCACAGATACGCAGTATTTT
CSASPGSGTDTQYF
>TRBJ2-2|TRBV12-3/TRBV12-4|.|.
TGTGCCAGCAGCCGCAGGGGGGGGACCGGGGAGCTGTTTTTC
CASSRRGGTGELFF
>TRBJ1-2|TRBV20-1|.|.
TGCAGTGCTAGTGGGGCACATGGCTACACCTTC
CSASGAHGYTF
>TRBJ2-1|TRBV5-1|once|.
TGCGCCAGCAGCGAATACAATGAGCAGTTCTTC
CASSEYNEQFF
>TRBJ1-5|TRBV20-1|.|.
TGCAGTGCTAGATCTTTACAGGGCGACTTGGAGGTAGCCCAGCATTTT
CSARSLQGDLEVAQHF
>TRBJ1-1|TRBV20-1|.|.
TGCAGTGCTAGAGAAGGGACCATGAACACTGAAGCTTTCTTT
CSAREGTMNTEAFF
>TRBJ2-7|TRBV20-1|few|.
TGCAGTGCTTGGTCTATGGAGGGGGGCTACGAGCAGTACTTC
CSAWSMEGGYEQYF
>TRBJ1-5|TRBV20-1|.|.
TGCAGTGCGGCCCGGGCCCTAAATCAGCCCCAGCATTTT
CSAARALNQPQHF